This T cell receptor (beta chain) was found in a study of T cells expressing NK-cell markers. In the study overall: From sorted CD3+CD56+NKG2C+, CD3+CD56+NKG2C- and CD3+CD56-NKG2C+ T cells came the TCR beta repertoires. Study-wide results and caveats: More than 5 of the donors carried dominant NKG2C+ clonotypes that took up roughly 1.0-7.0% of their CD8+ T cells. The study left the HCMV specificity of expanded NKG2C+ T cell clones unresolved.

This CDR3 has 15 amino acids. Germline CDR1 and CDR2: LGHNA and YNFKEQ. In generating TCR beta cDNA, 5'RACE template switching with UMIs was used. From the 5' RACE reads, TCRdb lists one entry per CDR3 protein and no DNA. In all, the sample yields 250,000 or so distinct CDR3 sequences. Comments on this clonotype: Its antigen is not known.

The rearrangement uses TRBV4-2 and TRBJ1-5; TCRdb's D call, TRBD1, is unchecked because there is no DNA. This receptor was taken from a woman aged 18 to 75 in good health. The specimen sequenced was blood T cells: a sorted CD56 or NKG2C T cell subset, CD4+ or CD8+ T cells, or bulk PBMC T cells (not recorded which). The chain's CDR3 is CASSQTQGINQPQHF.